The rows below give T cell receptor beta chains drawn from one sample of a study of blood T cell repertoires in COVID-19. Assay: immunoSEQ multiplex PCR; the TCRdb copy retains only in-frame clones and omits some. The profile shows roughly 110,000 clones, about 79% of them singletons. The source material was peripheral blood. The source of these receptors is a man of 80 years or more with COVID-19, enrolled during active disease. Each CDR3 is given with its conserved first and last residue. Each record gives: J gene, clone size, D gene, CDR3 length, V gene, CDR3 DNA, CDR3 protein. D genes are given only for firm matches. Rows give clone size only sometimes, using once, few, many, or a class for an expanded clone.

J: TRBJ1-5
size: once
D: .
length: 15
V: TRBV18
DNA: TGTGCCAGCTCACTAACCCGGGACACAAATCAGCCCCAGCATTTT
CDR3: CASSLTRDTNQPQHF

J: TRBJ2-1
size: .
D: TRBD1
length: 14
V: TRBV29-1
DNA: TGCAGCGTTGAGGGACAGGTCTTATACAATGAGCAGTTCTTC
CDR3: CSVEGQVLYNEQFF

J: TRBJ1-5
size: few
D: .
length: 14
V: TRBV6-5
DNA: TGTGCCAGCAGTTACGGAGGGGGGGATCAGCCCCAGCATTTT
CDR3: CASSYGGGDQPQHF

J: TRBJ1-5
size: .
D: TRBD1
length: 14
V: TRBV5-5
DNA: TGTGCCAGCAGCTTGGGGCAGGGGGGTCAGCCCCAGCATTTT
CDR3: CASSLGQGGQPQHF

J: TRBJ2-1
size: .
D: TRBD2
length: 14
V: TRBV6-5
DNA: TGTGCCAGCTCCGCCGGGGGGACCAACAATGAGCAGTTCTTC
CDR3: CASSAGGTNNEQFF

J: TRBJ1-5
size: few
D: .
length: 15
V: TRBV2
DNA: TGTGCCAGCGGGACTTCCGGGTATGGCAATCAGCCCCAGCATTTT
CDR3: CASGTSGYGNQPQHF

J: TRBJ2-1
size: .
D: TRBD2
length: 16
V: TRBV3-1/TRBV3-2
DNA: TGTGCCAGCAGCCAAATGGTAGCGGGAGAGGACGGTGAGCAGTTCTTC
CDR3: CASSQMVAGEDGEQFF

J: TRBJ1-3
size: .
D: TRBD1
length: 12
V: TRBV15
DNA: TGTGCCACCGGGACAGGGGGAAACACCATATATTTT
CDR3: CATGTGGNTIYF

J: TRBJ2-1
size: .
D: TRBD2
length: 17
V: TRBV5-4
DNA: TGTGCCAGCATGCCGGGACTAGCGGGAGGGGCCTACAATGAGCAGTTCTTC
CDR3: CASMPGLAGGAYNEQFF

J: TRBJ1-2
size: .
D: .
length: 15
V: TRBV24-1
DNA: TGTGCCACCAGTTCTTCGACAAAACTGGGCTATGGCTACACCTTC
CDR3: CATSSSTKLGYGYTF

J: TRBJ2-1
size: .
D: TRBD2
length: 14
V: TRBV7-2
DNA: TGTGCCAGCAGCTCGGGACTAGCCTACAATGAGCAGTTCTTC
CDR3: CASSSGLAYNEQFF

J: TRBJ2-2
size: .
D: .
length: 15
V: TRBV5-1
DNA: TGCGCCAGCAGCTTGGACCCAGGGATCCCCGGGGAGCTGTTTTTT
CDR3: CASSLDPGIPGELFF

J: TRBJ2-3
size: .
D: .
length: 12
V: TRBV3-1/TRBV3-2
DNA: TGTGCCAGCAGCCAAGGGCCAGATACGCAGTATTTT
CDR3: CASSQGPDTQYF

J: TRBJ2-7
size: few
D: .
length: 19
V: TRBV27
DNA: TGTGCCAGCAGTTTACGGGGAGTGGGGGCCCCCGGGGCCCCCTACGAGCAGTACTTC
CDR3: CASSLRGVGAPGAPYEQYF

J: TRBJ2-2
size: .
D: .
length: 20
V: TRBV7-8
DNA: TGTGCCAGCAGCTTTCCTTCCCACCTAGGGGGGGAGCTGAACACCGGGGAGCTGTTTTTT
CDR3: CASSFPSHLGGELNTGELFF

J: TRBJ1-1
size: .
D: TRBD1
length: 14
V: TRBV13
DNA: TGTGCCAGCAGCTTAGGACAGGGGACCACTGAAGCTTTCTTT
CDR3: CASSLGQGTTEAFF

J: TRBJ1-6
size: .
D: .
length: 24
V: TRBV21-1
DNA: TGTGCCAGCAGCAAATTGAACTCGAGTAATTTGGGACAGGGGGCAGCGGTGGGAAATTCACCCCTCCACTTT
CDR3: CASSKLNSSNLGQGAAVGNSPLHF

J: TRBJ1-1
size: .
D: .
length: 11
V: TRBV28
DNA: TGTGCCAGCGTCAGGGTTCCTGAAGCTTTCTTT
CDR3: CASVRVPEAFF

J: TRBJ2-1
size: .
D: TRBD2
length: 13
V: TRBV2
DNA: TGTGCCAGCAGGCCAGCGGGAGTTGATGAGCAGTTCTTC
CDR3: CASRPAGVDEQFF

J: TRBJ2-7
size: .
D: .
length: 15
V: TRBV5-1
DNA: TGCGCCAGCAGCTTGAACAGCATTATCCCTGAGGAGCAGTACTTC
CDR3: CASSLNSIIPEEQYF

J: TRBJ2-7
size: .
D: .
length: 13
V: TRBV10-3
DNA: TGTGCCATCAGTGTAACACGTCCCTACGAGCAGTACTTC
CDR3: CAISVTRPYEQYF

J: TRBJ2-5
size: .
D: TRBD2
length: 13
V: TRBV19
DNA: TGTGCCAGTTATGGCGGGAGCGAGGAGACCCAGTACTTC
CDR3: CASYGGSEETQYF

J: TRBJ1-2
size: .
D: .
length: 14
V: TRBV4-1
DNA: TGCGCCAGCAGCCAAGTTTCAGGGTCCTATGGCTACACCTTC
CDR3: CASSQVSGSYGYTF

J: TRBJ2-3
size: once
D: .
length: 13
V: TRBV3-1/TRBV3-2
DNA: TGTGCCAGCAGGTCTACTAGCACAGATACGCAGTATTTT
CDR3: CASRSTSTDTQYF

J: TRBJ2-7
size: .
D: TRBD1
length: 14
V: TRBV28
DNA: TGTGCCAGCAGTTTAGGGACAGGGGAGGGGGAGCAGTACTTC
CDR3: CASSLGTGEGEQYF

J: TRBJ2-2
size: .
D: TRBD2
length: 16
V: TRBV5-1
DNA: TGCGCCAGCAACGGACTAGCGGGAAGCGGGACCGGGGAGCTGTTTTTT
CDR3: CASNGLAGSGTGELFF

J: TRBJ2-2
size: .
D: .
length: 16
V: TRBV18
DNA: TGTGCCAGCTCACCGAGCCATCCAACCTTCACCGGGGAGCTGTTTTTT
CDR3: CASSPSHPTFTGELFF

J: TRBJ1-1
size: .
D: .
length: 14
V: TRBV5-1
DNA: TGCGCCAGCAGCCCCGGGGCGGGGGGCACTGAAGCTTTCTTT
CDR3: CASSPGAGGTEAFF

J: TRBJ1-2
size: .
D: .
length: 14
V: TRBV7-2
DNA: TGTGCCAGCAGCACCTTCGTCGGCCCGGGGGGCTACACCTTC
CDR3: CASSTFVGPGGYTF

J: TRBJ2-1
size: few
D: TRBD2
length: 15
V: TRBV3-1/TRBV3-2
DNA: TGTGCCAGCAGCCAAGAGGGGACTAGCTACAATGAGCAGTTCTTC
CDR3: CASSQEGTSYNEQFF

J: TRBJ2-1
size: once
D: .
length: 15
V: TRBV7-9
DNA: TGTGCCAGCAGCTTAGAGTCGGGAGAGGACAATGAGCAGTTCTTC
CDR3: CASSLESGEDNEQFF

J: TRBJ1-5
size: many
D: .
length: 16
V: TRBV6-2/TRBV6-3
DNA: TGTGCCAGCAGTTCCCCTCGAGGGTATAGCAATCAGCCCCAGCATTTT
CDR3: CASSSPRGYSNQPQHF

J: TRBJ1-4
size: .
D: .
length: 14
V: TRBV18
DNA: TGTGCCAGCTCACCGAGGGGAGGTAATGAAAAACTGTTTTTT
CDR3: CASSPRGGNEKLFF

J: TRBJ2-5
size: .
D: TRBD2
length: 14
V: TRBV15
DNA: TGTGCCACCAGCAGAGCTCGCGGGAGGGAGACCCAGTACTTC
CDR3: CATSRARGRETQYF

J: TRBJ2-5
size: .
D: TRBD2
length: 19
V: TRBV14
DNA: TGTGCCAGCAGCCCGAAGGTGGGGAGTAGCGGGAGATTCCAAGAGACCCAGTACTTC
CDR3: CASSPKVGSSGRFQETQYF

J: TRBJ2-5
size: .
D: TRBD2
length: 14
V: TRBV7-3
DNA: TGTGCCAGCAGCCCCACTAGCGGACGTGAGACCCAGTACTTC
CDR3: CASSPTSGRETQYF

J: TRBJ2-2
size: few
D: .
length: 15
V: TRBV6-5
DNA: TGTGCCAGCAGTTACTCCCATGGCGGCACCGGGGAGCTGTTTTTT
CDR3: CASSYSHGGTGELFF